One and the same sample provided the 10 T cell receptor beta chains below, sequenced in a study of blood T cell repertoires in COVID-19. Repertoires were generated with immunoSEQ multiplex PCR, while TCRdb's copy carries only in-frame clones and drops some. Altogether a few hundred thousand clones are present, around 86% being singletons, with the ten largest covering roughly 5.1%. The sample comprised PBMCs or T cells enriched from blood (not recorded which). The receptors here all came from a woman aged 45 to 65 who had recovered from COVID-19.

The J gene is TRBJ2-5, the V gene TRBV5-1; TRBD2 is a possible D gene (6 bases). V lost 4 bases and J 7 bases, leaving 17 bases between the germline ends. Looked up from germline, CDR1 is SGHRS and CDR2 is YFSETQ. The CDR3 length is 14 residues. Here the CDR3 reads CASSPGTPLGTQYF. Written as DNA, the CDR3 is TGCGCCAGCAGCCCTGGGACTCCCTTAGGGACCCAGTACTTC.

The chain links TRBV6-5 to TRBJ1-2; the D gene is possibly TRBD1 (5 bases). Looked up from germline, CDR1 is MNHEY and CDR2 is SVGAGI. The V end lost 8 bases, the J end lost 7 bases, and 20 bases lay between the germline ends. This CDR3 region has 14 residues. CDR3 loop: CASRGIGVTSGYTF. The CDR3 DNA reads TGTGCCAGCCGGGGGATCGGGGTTACGTCTGGCTACACCTTC.

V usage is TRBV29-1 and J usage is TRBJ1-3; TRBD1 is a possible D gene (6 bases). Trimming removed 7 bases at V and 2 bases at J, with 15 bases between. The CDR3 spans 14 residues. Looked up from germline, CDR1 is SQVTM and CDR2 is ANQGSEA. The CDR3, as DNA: TGCAGCGCCGTACCCGGGACAACTGGAAACACCATATATTTT. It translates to CSAVPGTTGNTIYF.

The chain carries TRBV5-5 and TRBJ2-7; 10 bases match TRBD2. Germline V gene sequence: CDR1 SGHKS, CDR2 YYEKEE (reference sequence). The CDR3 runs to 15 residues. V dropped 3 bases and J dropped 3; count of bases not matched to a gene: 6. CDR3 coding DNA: TGTGCCAGCAGCTCTAGCGGGAGCCGATACTACGAGCAGTACTTC. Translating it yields CASSSSGSRYYEQYF.

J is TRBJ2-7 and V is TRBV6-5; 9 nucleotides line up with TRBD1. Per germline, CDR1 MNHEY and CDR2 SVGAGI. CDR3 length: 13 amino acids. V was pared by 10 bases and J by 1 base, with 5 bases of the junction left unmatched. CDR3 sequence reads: CANGQGNSYEQYF. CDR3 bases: TGTGCCAACGGACAGGGGAATTCCTACGAGCAGTACTTC.

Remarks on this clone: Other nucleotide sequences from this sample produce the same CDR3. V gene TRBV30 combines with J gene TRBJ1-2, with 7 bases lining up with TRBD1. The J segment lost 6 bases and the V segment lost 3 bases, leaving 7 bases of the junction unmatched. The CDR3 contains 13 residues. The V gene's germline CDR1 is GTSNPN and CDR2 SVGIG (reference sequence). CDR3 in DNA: TGTGCCTGGAGGGTGACAGGGAGGAATGGCTACACCTTC. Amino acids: CAWRVTGRNGYTF.

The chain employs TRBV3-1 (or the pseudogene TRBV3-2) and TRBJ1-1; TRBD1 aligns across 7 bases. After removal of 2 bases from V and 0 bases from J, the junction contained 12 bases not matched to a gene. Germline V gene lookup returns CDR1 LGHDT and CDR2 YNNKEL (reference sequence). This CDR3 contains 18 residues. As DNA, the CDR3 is TGTGCCAGCAGCCAAAAAGACCACAGGGGAGGAATGAACACTGAAGCTTTCTTT. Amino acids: CASSQKDHRGGMNTEAFF.

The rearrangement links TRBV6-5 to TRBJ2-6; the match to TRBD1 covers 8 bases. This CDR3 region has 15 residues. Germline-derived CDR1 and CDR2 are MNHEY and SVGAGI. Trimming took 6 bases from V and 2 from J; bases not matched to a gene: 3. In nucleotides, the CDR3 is TGTGCCAGCAGCAGGACAGGGACTGGGGCCAACGTCCTGACTTTC. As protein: CASSRTGTGANVLTF.

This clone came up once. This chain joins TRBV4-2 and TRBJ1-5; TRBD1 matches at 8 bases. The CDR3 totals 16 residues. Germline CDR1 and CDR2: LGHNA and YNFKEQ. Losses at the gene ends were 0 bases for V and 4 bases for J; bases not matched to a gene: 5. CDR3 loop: CASSQDSGQANQPQHF. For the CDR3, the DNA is TGTGCCAGCAGCCAAGATTCGGGACAGGCAAATCAGCCCCAGCATTTT.

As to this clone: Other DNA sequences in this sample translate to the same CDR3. CDR3 loop: CASSLAGGPGEQYF. Here the CDR3 DNA reads TGTGCCAGCAGTCTAGCGGGAGGTCCGGGTGAGCAGTACTTC. The rearrangement links TRBV27 to TRBJ2-7; TRBD2 agrees at 11 bases. Germline CDR1 and CDR2: MNHEY and SMNVEV (reference sequence). V lost 5 bases to trimming and J lost 7 bases; unmatched junction nucleotides: 7. The CDR3 totals 14 residues.